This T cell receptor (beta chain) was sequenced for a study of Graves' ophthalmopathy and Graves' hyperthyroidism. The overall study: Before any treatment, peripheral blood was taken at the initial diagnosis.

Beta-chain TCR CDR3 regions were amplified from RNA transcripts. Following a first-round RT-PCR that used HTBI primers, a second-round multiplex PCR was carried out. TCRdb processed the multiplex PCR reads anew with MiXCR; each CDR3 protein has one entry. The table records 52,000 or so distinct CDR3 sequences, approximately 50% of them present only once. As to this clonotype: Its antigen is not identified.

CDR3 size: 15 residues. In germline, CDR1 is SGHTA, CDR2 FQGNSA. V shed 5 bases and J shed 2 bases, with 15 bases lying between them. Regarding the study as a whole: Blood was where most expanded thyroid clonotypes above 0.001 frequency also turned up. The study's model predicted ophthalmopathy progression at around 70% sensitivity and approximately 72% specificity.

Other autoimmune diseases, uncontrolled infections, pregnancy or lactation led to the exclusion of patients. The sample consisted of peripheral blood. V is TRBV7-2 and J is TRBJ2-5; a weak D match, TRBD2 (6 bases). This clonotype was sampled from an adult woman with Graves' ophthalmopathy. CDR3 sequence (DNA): TGTGCCAGCAGCCCCGGGGTAGCGGAGCAAGAGACCCAGTACTTC. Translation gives CASSPGVAEQETQYF.